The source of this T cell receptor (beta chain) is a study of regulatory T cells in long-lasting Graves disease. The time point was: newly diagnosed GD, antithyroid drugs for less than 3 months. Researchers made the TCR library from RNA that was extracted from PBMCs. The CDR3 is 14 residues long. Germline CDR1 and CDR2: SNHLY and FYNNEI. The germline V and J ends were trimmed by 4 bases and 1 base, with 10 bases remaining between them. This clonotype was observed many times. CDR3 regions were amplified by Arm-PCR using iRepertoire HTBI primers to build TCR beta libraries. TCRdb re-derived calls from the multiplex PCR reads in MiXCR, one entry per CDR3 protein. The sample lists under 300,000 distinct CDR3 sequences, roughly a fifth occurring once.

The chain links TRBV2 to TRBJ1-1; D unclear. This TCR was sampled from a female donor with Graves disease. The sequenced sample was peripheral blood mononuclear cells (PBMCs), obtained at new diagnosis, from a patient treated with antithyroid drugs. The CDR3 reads CASSAGRSNTEAFF. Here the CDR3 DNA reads TGTGCCAGCAGTGCCGGACGGTCGAACACTGAAGCTTTCTTT.